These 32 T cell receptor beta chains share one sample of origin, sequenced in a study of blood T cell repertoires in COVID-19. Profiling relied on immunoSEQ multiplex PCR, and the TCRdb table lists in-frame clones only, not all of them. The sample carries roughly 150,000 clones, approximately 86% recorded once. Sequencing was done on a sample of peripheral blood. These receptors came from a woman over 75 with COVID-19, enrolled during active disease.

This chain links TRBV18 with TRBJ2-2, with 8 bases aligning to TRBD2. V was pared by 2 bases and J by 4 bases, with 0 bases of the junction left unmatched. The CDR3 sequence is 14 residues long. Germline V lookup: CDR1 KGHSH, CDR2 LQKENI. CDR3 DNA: TGTGCCAGCTCACCAAGCGGGAGCACCGGGGAGCTGTTTTTT. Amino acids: CASSPSGSTGELFF.

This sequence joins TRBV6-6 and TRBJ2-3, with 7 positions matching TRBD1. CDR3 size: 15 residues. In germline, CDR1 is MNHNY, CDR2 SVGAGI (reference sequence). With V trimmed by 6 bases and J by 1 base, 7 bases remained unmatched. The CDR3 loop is CASSRSGTGTDTQYF. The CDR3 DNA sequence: TGTGCCAGCAGCCGATCCGGGACAGGCACAGATACGCAGTATTTT.

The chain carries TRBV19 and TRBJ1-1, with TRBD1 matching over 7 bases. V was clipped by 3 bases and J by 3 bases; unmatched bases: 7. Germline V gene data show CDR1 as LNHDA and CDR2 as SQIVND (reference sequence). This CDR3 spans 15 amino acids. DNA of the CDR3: TGTGCCAGTAGTATTGTCAGGGGGAGTGACACTGAAGCTTTCTTT. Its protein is CASSIVRGSDTEAFF.

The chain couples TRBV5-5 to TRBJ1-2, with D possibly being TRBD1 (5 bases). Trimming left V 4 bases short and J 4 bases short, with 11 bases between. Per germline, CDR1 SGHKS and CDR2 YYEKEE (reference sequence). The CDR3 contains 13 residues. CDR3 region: CASSRGTTYGYTF. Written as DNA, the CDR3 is TGTGCCAGCAGCCGTGGGACTACCTATGGCTACACCTTC.

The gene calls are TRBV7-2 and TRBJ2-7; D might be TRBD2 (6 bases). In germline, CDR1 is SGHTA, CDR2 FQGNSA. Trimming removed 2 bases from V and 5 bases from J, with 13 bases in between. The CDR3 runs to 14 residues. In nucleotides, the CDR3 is TGTGCCAGCAGCTTACCTCGGGAGCGCGACGAGCAGTACTTC. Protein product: CASSLPRERDEQYF.

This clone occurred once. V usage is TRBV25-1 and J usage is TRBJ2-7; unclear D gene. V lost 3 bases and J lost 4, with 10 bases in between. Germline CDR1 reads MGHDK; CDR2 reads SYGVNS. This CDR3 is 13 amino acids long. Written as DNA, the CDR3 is TGTGCCAGCAGTGATCTCGCACAATACGAGCAGTACTTC. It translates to CASSDLAQYEQYF.

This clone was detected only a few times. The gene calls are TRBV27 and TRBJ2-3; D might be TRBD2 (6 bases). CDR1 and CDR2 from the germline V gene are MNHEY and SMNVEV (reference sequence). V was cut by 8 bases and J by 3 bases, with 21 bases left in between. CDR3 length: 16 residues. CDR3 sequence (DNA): TGTGCCAGCGCGTCCGCATGGGGGGTGGGTACAGATACGCAGTATTTT. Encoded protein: CASASAWGVGTDTQYF.

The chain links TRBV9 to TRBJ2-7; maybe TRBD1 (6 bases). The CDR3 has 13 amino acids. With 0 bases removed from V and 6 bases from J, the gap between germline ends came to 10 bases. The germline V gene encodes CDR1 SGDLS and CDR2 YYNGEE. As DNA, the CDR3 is TGTGCCAGCAGCGTAGGGACAGCTGGCGAGCAGTACTTC. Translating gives CASSVGTAGEQYF.

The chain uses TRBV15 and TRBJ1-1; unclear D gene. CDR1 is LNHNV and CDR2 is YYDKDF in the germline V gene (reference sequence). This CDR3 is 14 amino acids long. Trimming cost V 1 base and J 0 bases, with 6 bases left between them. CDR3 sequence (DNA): TGTGCCACCAGCAGAGCCATGTTGAACACTGAAGCTTTCTTT. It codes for CATSRAMLNTEAFF.

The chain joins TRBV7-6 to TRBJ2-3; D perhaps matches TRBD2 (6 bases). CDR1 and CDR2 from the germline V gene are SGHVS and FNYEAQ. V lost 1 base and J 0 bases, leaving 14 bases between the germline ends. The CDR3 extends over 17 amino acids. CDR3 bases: TGTGCCAGCAGCTTAGGCGCCGGGGGTACTAGCACAGATACGCAGTATTTT. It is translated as CASSLGAGGTSTDTQYF.

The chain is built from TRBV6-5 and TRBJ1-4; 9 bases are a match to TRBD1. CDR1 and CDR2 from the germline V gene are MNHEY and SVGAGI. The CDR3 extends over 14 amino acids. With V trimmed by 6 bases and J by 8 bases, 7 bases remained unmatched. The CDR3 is CASRSGTGTEKLFF. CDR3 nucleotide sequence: TGTGCCAGCAGATCCGGGACAGGGACAGAAAAACTGTTTTTT.

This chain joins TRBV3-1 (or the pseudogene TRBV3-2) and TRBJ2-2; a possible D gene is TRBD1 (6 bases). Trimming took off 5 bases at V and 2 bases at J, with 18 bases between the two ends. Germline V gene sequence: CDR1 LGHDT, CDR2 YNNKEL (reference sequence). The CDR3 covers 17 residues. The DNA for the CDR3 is TGTGCCAGCAGCAATAGGTTATTACAGGGTAACACCGGGGAGCTGTTTTTT. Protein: CASSNRLLQGNTGELFF.

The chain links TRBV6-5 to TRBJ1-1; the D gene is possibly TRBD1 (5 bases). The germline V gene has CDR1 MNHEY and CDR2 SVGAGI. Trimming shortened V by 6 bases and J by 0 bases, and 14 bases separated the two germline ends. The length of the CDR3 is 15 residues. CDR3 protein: CASRRLTDMNTEAFF. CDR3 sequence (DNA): TGTGCCAGCAGGAGATTGACGGACATGAACACTGAAGCTTTCTTT.

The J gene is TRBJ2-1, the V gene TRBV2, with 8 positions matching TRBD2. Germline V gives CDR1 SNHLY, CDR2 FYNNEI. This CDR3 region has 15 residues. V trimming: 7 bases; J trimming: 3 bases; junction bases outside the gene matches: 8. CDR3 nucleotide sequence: TGTGCCAGCAAGAAAGTGGCGGGAGGCTACAATGAGCAGTTCTTC. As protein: CASKKVAGGYNEQFF.

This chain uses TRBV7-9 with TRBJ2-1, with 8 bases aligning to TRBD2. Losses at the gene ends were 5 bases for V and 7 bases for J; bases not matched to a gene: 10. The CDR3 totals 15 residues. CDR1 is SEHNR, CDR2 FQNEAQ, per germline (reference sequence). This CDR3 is CASSTRAGVQNEQFF. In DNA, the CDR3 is TGTGCCAGCAGCACAAGAGCGGGAGTGCAGAATGAGCAGTTCTTC.

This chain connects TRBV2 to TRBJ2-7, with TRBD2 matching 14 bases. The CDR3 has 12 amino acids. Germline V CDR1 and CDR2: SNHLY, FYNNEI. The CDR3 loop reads CATGTSGGEQYF. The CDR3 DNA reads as TGTGCTACCGGGACTAGCGGGGGCGAGCAGTACTTC. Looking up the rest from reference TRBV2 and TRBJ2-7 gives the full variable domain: EPEVTQTPSHQVTQMGQEVILRCVPISNHLYFYWYRQILGQKVEFLVSFYNNEISEKSEIFDDQFSVERPDGSNFTLKIRSTKLEDSAMYFCATGTSGGEQYFGPGTRLTVT.

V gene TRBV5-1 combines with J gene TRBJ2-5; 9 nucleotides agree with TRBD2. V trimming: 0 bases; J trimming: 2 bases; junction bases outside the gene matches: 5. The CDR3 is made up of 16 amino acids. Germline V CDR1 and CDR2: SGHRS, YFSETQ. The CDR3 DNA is TGCGCCAGCAGCTTGGGGAGTAGCGGGAGTCAAGAGACCCAGTACTTC. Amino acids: CASSLGSSGSQETQYF.

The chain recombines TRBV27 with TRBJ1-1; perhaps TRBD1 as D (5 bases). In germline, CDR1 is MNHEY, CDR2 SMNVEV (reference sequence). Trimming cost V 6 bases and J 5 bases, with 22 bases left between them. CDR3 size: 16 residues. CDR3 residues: CASRPTRRGVLTEAFF. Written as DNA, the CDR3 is TGTGCCAGCAGACCCACGCGGAGGGGCGTGTTGACTGAAGCTTTCTTT.

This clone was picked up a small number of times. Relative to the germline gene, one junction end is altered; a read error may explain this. The CDR3 loop is CASSPRQGPNPSSSYNEQFF. The DNA of the CDR3 is TGTGCCAGCTCCCCACGACAGGGGCCTAATCCCTCGAGCTCCTACAATGAGCAGTTCTTC. V usage is TRBV18 and J usage is TRBJ2-1; 8 positions agree with TRBD1. Germline CDR1 reads KGHSH; CDR2 reads LQKENI. This CDR3 contains 20 residues.

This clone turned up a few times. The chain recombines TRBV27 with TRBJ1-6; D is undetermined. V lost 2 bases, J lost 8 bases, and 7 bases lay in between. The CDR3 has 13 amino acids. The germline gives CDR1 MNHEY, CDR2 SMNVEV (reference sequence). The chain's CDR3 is CASSLMLDSPLHF. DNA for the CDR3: TGTGCCAGCAGTTTAATGCTAGATTCACCCCTCCACTTT.

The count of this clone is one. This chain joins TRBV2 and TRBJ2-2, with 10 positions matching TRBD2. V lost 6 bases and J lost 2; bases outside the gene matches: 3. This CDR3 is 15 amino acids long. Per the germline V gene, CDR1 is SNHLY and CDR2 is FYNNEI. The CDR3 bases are TGTGCCAGCAGCCCACTAGCGGGAAACACCGGGGAGCTGTTTTTT. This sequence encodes CASSPLAGNTGELFF. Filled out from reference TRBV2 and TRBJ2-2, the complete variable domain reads EPEVTQTPSHQVTQMGQEVILRCVPISNHLYFYWYRQILGQKVEFLVSFYNNEISEKSEIFDDQFSVERPDGSNFTLKIRSTKLEDSAMYFCASSPLAGNTGELFFGEGSRLTVL.

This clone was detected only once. The CDR3 DNA is TGTGCCACCAACTGGGGGGATCAGCCCCAGCATTTT. Encoded protein: CATNWGDQPQHF. V is TRBV28 and J is TRBJ1-5; D perhaps matches TRBD1 (5 bases). The V and J ends lost 10 bases and 5 bases respectively, with 12 bases between them. Germline CDR1 and CDR2: MDHEN and SYDVKM. The CDR3 spans 12 residues.

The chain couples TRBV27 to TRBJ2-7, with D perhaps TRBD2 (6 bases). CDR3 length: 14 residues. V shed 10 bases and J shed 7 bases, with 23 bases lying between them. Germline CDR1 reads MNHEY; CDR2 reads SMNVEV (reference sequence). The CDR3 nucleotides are TGTGCCACCAGAGGGACGGGAGCTTTGGGTGAGCAGTACTTC. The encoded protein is CATRGTGALGEQYF.

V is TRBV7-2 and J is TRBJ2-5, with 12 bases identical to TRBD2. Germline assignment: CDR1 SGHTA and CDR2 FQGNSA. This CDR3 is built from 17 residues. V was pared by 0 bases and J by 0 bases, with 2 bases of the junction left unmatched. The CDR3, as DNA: TGTGCCAGCAGCTTAGCAGGGACTAGCGGGTACCAAGAGACCCAGTACTTC. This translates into CASSLAGTSGYQETQYF.

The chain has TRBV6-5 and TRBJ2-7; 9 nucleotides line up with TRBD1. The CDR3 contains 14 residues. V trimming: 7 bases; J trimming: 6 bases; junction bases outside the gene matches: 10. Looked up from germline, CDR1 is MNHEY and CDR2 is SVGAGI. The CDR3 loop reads CASTESGTGREQYF. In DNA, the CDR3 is TGTGCCAGCACCGAATCCGGGACAGGGCGCGAGCAGTACTTC.

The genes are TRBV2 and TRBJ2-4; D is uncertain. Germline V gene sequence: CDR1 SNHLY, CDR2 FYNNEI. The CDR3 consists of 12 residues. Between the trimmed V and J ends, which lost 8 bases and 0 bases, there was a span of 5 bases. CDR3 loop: CASGLAKNIQYF. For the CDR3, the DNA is TGTGCCAGCGGGCTAGCCAAAAACATTCAGTACTTC.

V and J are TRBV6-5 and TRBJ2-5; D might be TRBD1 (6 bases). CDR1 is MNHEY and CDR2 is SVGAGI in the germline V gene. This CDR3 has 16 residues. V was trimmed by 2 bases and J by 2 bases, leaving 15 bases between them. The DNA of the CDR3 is TGTGCCAGCAGTTACCGTCCCGACAGGAGACAAGAGACCCAGTACTTC. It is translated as CASSYRPDRRQETQYF.

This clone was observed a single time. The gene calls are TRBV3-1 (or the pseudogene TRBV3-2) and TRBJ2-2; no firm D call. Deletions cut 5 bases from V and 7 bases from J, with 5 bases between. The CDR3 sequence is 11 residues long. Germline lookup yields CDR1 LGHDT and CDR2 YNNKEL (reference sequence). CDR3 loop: CASSMSGELFF. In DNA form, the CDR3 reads TGTGCCAGCAGCATGAGCGGGGAGCTGTTTTTT.

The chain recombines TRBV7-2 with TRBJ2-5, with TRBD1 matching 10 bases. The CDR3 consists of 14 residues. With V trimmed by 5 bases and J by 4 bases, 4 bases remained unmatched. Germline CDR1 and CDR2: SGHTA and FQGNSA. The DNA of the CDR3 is TGTGCCAGCAGCCTAGACAGGGGGCTAGAGACCCAGTACTTC. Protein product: CASSLDRGLETQYF.

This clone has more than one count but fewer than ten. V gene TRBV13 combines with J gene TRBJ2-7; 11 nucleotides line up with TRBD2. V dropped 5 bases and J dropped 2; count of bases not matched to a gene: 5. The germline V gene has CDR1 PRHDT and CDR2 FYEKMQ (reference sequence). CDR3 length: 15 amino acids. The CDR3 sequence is CASSPRTSGPYEQYF. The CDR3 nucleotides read TGTGCCAGCAGCCCTAGGACTAGCGGGCCCTACGAGCAGTACTTC.

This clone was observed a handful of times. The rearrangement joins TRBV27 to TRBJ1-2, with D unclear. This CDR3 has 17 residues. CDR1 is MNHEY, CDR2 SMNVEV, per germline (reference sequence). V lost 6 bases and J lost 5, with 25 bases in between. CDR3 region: CASRSIHWSQESYGYTF. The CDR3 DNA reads TGTGCCAGCAGATCCATTCACTGGAGCCAAGAAAGTTATGGCTACACCTTC.

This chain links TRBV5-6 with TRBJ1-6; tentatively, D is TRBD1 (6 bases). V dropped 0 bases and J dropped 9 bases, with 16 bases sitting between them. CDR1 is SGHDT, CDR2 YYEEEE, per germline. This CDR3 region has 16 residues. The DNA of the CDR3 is TGTGCCAGCAGCTTGGTTCTACAGGGTGTGAGTTCACCCCTCCACTTT. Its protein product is CASSLVLQGVSSPLHF.